This TCR beta chain was captured in a study of beta chain features in type 1 diabetes. The sequenced template was cDNA made from the entire isolated RNA. Assay: immunoSEQ multiplex PCR; the TCRdb copy retains only in-frame clones and omits some. This table holds about 360,000 clones, around 13% found once. This CDR3 is built from 16 residues. CDR1 is SGHVS and CDR2 is FQNEAQ in the germline V gene. Trimming took 4 bases from V and 5 from J, leaving 20 bases between them. The sample comprised naive CD4+ T cells from blood. The origin of this receptor is a man aged 18 to 29 in good health. This chain joins TRBV7-8 and TRBJ2-5, with a possible D match to TRBD1 (6 bases). The CDR3 reads CASSSKQGWVWETQYF. The CDR3 region has the DNA TGTGCCAGCAGCTCCAAACAGGGATGGGTGTGGGAGACCCAGTACTTC.